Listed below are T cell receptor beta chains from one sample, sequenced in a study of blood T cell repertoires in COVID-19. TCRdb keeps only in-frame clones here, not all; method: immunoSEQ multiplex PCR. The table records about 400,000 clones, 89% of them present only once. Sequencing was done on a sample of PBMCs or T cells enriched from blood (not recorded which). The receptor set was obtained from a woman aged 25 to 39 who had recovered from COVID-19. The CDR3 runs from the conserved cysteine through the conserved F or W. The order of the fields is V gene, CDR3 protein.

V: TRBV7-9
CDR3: CASSRSGLAGHSYEQYF

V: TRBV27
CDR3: CASSQGETQYF

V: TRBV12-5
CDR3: CASGSRQGLTDTQYF

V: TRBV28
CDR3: CASRKWTGAKNQPQHF

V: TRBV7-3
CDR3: CASSLIQGDPDTQYF

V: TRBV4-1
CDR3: CASSLVQREEAYNEQFF

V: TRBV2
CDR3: CASSDETGEAGEQYF

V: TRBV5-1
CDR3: CASSSITVVTEAFF

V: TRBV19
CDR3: CASSRGAGGNYEQYF

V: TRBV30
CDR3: CAWSALDGYTF

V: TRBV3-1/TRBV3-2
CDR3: CASSLDRGSYNEQFF

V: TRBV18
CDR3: CASSQALGANVLTF

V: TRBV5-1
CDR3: CASSLAVGVAGNTIYF

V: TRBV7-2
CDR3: CASSAKQGTGELFF

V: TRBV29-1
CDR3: CSVVTGTGTYEQYF

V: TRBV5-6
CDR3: CASSRQGLNTEAFF

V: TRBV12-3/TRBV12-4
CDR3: CASSFPRGYEQYF

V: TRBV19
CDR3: CASSLTGARGTEAFF

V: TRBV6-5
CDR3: CASSHLTGLTEAFF

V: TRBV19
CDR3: CASSISGQGNTEAFF

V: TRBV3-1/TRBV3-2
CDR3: CASSLTGAYGYTF

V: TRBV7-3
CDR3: CASSLTPDSTGELFF